This T cell receptor beta chain is drawn from a study of response to subunit inactivated influenza vaccine. The sample holds many counts of this clonotype. Each CDR3 protein is one row after TCRdb ran MiXCR on the RT-PCR reads. The profile shows 500,000 to 550,000 distinct CDR3 sequences, under 30% of them singletons. There are 15 residues in the CDR3. V trimming: 2 bases; J trimming: 6 bases; junction bases outside the gene matches: 4. The same sample was also studied in work on T cells expressing NK-cell markers. That source reports: A 5'RACE template switching approach incorporating UMIs was used to make TCR beta cDNA. HCMV serostatus: seven of eight sequenced donors positive, one negative.

The sequence came from a man between 50 and 59 years old who received an inactivated influenza vaccine. The chain combines TRBV12-3 or TRBV12-4 with TRBJ1-1; TRBD1 aligns across 12 bases. Sequencing used CD4+ T cells sorted from PBMCs, obtained 11 to 12 days after vaccination. The CDR3 protein is CASSLWGQGASEAFF. DNA for the CDR3: TGTGCCAGCAGTTTATGGGGACAGGGGGCCTCTGAAGCTTTCTTT.